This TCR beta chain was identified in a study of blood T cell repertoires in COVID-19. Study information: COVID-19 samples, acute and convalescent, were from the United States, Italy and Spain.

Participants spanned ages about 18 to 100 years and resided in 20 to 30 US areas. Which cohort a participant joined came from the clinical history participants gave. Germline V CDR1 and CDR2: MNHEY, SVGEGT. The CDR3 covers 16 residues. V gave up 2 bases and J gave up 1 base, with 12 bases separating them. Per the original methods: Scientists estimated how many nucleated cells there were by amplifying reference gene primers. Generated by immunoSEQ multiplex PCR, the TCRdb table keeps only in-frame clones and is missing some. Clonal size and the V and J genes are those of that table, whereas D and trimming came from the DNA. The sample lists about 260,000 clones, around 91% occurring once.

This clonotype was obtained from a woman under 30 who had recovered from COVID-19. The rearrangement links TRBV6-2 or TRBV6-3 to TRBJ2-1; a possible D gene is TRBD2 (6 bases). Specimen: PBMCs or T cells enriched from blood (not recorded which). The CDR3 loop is CASSYRESRSYNEQFF. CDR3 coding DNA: TGTGCCAGCAGTTACCGGGAGTCACGATCCTACAATGAGCAGTTCTTC.